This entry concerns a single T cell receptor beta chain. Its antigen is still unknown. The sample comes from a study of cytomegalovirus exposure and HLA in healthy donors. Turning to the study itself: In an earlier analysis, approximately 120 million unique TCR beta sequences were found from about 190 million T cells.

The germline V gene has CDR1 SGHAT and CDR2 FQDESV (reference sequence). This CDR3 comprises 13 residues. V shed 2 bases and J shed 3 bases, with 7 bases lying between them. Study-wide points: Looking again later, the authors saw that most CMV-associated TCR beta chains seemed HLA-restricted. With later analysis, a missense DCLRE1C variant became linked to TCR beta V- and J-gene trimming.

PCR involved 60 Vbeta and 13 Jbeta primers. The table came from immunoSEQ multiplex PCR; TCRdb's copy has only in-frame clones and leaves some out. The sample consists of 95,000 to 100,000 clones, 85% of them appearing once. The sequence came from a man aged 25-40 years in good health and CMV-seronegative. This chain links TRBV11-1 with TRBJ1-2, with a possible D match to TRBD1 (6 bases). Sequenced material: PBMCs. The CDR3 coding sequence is TGTGCCAGCAGCTTAAGGACAGACTATGGCTACACCTTC. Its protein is CASSLRTDYGYTF.